Sequencing of this TCR beta chain was carried out in a study of cytomegalovirus exposure and HLA in healthy donors. Study-level points and caveats: For most TCR sequences rarity was the rule, although some public TCRs occurred in many donors.

Trimming removed 0 bases at V and 4 bases at J, with 10 bases between. In germline, CDR1 is LGHNA, CDR2 YNFKEQ. The CDR3 is 14 residues long. This table comes from immunoSEQ multiplex PCR, and its TCRdb copy is limited to in-frame clones, with some not included. The repertoire holds about 86,000 clones, 85% to 95% seen once, with approximately 0.7% in the top ten. As regards this clone: Antigen: not known.

The sequence was obtained from a man aged 18 to 29 in good health and CMV-seronegative. This chain joins TRBV4-2 and TRBJ2-7; D is unclear. The sequenced sample consisted of PBMCs. The CDR3 DNA sequence: TGTGCCAGCAGCCAAGATCTTATCGGTTACGAGCAGTACTTC. This codes for CASSQDLIGYEQYF.